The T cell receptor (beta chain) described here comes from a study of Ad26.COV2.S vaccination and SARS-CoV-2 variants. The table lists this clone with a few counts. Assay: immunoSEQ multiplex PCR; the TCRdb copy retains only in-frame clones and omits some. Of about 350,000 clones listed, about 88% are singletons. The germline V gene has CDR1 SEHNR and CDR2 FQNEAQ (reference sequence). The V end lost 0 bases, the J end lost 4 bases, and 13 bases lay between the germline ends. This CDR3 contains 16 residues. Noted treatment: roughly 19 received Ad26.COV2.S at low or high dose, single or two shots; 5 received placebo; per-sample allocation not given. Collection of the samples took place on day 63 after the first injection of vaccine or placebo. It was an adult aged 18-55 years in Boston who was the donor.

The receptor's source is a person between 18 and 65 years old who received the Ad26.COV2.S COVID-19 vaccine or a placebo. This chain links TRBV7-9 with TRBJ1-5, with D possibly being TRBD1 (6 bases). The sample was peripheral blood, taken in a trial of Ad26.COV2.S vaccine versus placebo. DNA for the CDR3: TGTGCCAGCAGCTTAGCCCAGACAGGAATTAATCAGCCCCAGCATTTT. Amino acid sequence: CASSLAQTGINQPQHF.